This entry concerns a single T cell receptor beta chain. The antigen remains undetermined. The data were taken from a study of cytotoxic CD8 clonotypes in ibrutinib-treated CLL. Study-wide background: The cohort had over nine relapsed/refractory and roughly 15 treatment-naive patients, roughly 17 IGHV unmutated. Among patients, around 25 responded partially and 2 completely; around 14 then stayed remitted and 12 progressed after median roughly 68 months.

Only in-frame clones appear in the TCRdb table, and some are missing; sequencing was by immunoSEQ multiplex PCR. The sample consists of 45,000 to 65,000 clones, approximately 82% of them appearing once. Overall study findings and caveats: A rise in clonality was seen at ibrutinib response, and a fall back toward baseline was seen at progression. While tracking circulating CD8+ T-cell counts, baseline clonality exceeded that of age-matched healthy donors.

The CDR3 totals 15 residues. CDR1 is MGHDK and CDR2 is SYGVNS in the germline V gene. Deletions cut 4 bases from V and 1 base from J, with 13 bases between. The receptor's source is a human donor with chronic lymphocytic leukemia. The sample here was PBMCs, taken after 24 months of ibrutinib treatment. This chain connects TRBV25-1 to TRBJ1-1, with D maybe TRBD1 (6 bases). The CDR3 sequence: CASSVQRGENTEAFF. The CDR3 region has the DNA TGTGCCAGCAGTGTCCAAAGGGGGGAGAACACTGAAGCTTTCTTT. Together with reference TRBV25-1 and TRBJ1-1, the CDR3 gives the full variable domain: EADIYQTPRYLVIGTGKKITLECSQTMGHDKMYWYQQDPGMELHLIHYSYGVNSTEKGDLSSESTVSRIRTEHFPLTLESARPSHTSQYLCASSVQRGENTEAFFGQGTRLTVV.